This T cell receptor (beta chain) was recovered during a study of cytomegalovirus exposure and HLA in healthy donors (dated by TCRdb to 2016 to 2017). In the study overall: In an earlier analysis of 587 of the donors, under 300 Gb of sequence data and roughly 100 million unique TCR beta sequences from about 179 million T cells were reported. An early release that covered some 630 HLA-typed donors contained approximately 320 gigabases of sequencing data and about 84 million unique TCR sequences. Of the roughly 430 genotyped donors, 81% fell in the genetic ancestry cluster associated with self-reported Caucasian donors. The study aimed to test whether signatures of past pathogen exposure could be identified by cataloging public T cell receptors. Using immunosequencing, the study profiled T cell repertoires from 500 to 800 subjects and related those repertoires to cytomegalovirus serostatus. A separate validation cohort of 100 to 150 different subjects was used in addition to the roughly 670-subject first cohort. The study combined high-throughput TCR immunosequencing, statistical association of individual TCRs with disease status, and machine learning to predict cytomegalovirus infection status. A later analysis re-analyzed previously published TCR beta repertoires from about 600 donors and added high-resolution HLA genotyping to study TCR occurrence patterns. The later analysis used no new phenotypic data to find candidate immune exposures, relying instead on TCR beta sequences and their occurrence across donors. An earlier analysis of fewer than 750 of the donors used high-throughput TCR beta sequencing to judge whether each TCR beta V gene segment behaved as functional or pseudogenic. Donor age, sex, ethnicity and CMV serostatus were compiled together with the repertoire data. Genome-wide SNP genotypes for about three fifths of the roughly 670 donors were used in a later genetic analysis, which treated that subset as a discovery cohort. Every repertoire in the discovery cohort had been generated on one and the same sequencing platform. Both class I and class II loci were covered by HLA typing, at four-digit resolution. Typing coverage varied by locus: about 620-640 donors for A, B, C, DRB1 and DQB1; approximately 520 for DQA1; over 600 for DPA1; some 470 for DPB1. Five DR-DQ haplotypes were treated as single units for association and clustering because of strong linkage in the cohort. On average, approximately 250,000 unique TCR beta nucleotide sequences were sequenced per donor among a few hundred genotyped donors of the cohort, with about 17% of those sequences being non-productive.

The cohort consisted of 666 healthy bone marrow donors. All cohort members were sampled while nominally healthy, although unrecorded immune exposures were likely present. The donor was CMV seronegative and was included in the group of under 450 seronegative cohort members. Each donor provided a peripheral blood sample, and peripheral blood mononuclear cells were used for TCR beta sequencing. Genomic DNA was extracted from the blood cell samples with the Qiagen DNeasy Blood Extraction Kit. Measured from the cysteine to the phenylalanine, the CDR3 is 12 residues long. Only the CDR3 portion is preserved as DNA: 36 bases, with reading frame beginning at the first base. Via the germline V gene, CDR1 is MRHNA and CDR2 SNTAGT. The junction shows trimming of 9 bases on V and 0 bases on J, plus 6 bases between the germline ends. Library creation used the immunoSEQ multiplex PCR assay. The multiplex PCR relied on a mix of 60 forward primers for TCR Vbeta segments and 13 reverse primers for TCR Jbeta segments. A multiplex PCR assay on genomic DNA amplified the CDR3 region of rearranged TCR beta genes. The amplified TCR beta libraries were sequenced on the Illumina HiSeq System as 87-base-pair reads. Concerning the study's data processing: In a later analysis, some 80 million unique TCR beta chains were counted across the 500 to 850 repertoires, and around 10 million of these chains were shared by at least two donors. Raw reads were error-corrected and collapsed into unique sequences with a nearest-neighbor algorithm that merged closely related sequences to remove PCR and sequencing errors. Alignment of CDR3 sequences to IMGT reference sequences was used to assign V, D and J gene segments. For a sequence to be retained, at least a six-nucleotide match to both a V gene segment and a J gene segment was required. A rearrangement was called productive if the CDR3 had no stop codons and remained in frame with V and J, and every other rearrangement was called non-productive. Following IMGT convention, CDR3 was defined as the stretch from the second conserved V-encoded cysteine to the conserved J-encoded phenylalanine. In an earlier analysis of more than 550 of the donors, sequences lacking an unambiguous match to a single V gene segment were excluded. An earlier analysis of 500 to 600 of the donors classified V segments as functional when productive rearrangements were above 56.7% and as segregating when the standard deviation between donors was above 5%. A statistical classification framework was developed to diagnose cytomegalovirus status using the catalog of TCR beta chain sequences. A later analysis assigned V and J genes by comparing TCR nucleotide sequences with IMGT/GENE-DB human TR gene sequences. The TCRdist pipeline was used in a later analysis to assign CDR3 sequences and most-parsimonious VDJ recombination scenarios. In a later analysis, each TCR beta chain was defined by its CDR3 amino acid sequence together with its V-gene family, and reads lacking a unique V-gene family were excluded. A later analysis removed 550 to 700 highly shared, low-generation-probability nucleotide sequences to deal with suspected cross-contamination and a sequencing artifact. A later analysis calculated a clonal expansion index for each public chain from normalized within-repertoire ranks of inferred template counts. In a later analysis, generation probabilities were computed using a VDJ recombination model fitted to out-of-frame rearrangements, and the results were checked against IGoR. In a later analysis, hypergeometric tests were used to score TCR-TCR, TCR-HLA and TCR-CMV co-occurrence, with a repertoire-size bias correction applied to TCR pairs. False discovery rates were estimated in a later analysis by permuting HLA or CMV assignments 20 times. A later analysis grouped co-occurring TCRs with DBSCAN, adding TCRdist sequence similarity when clustering within HLA-allele-positive subsets. Repertoires with fewer than 30,000 or more than 120,000 public chains, plus five repertoires with anomalous nucleotide sharing, were excluded from co-occurrence clustering. TCRdb re-hosts the immuneACCESS table, in-frame sequences only. Its copies lack some clones; in the studies checked, an unresolved V gene accounts for under half of them, and the cause for the rest is not known. The V and J calls and clone size were taken over from that table, and D and trimming were inferred from the DNA. The sample has roughly 100,000 clones on record, 73% of them singletons. The ten largest clonotypes hold about 3.5% of the sample.

In regard to this clone: Its antigen specificity is not known. Per-base quality was not reported, and no clone a single base away is much larger than it.

The research as a whole found: Because counts were too low, 15 to 20 rarely observed V segments, including chromosome 9 orphons, were excluded from the earlier analysis of a few hundred of the donors. The study gave a list of about 150 TCR beta chains associated with cytomegalovirus. Compared with equally common non-associated chains, HLA-associated TCR beta chains in a later analysis were more clonally expanded and had lower generation probabilities. Compared with the roughly 600-donor mean, donors in an Asian-associated ancestry cluster had fewer N-insertions in productive TCRs, according to a later genetic analysis. In both the original and validation cohorts, the classifier was reported to diagnose cytomegalovirus status with high specificity and sensitivity. In an earlier analysis of 500 to 650 of the donors, most TCR beta V segments appeared in productive rearrangements about 90% or about 30% of the time, broadly matching IMGT annotations. Strong co-occurrence of HLA alleles, especially DR and DQ, made assigning TCR associations to individual alleles difficult. This cohort had only TCR beta chains sequenced, and the lack of alpha or paired-chain data limited which features could be detected. In a later analysis, 16,951 TCR beta sequences were associated with specific HLA alleles at a false discovery rate of 0.05. It was suggested by the authors that the approach could potentially be generalized to other disease states and immunological phenotypes. A later analysis found that TCR association rates varied across HLA loci, with DRB1 alleles showing the most associated TCRs and HLA-C alleles the fewest. Presence/absence analyses assumed roughly uniform sequencing depth across donors, an assumption that may not hold. Most CMV-associated TCR beta chains appeared to be HLA-restricted in a later analysis, and the HLA associations seemed to be driven largely by CMV exposure. A group of highly shared sequence variants was considered likely to be a technical artifact of the sequencing pipeline. In vitro tests confirmed that a few of the cytomegalovirus-associated TCR beta chains recognize cytomegalovirus antigens. A further reported finding was that TCR beta sequences accurately predicted the HLA-A and HLA-B alleles for most subjects in the first cohort. For the cohort, immune exposure information was limited to CMV serostatus. According to a later analysis, parvovirus B19, influenza, CMV and Epstein-Barr virus appeared linked to several top co-occurrence clusters. Some IMGT-functional V segments, including TRBV6-2 and TRBV6-3, could not be distinguished by the 87-base-pair reads and were therefore excluded. Because some donors lacked HLA typing at each locus, the association tests relied only on the typed subset. In a later genetic analysis, a missense DCLRE1C variant was associated with V-gene and J-gene trimming of TCR beta chains, and the association was replicated in an independent cohort. Linkage disequilibrium might explain the correlated functional status among segregating V segments, but an unknown experimental factor could not be excluded. While some public TCRs were present in many individuals, most TCR sequences turned up only very rarely across donors.

The receptor was isolated from a man aged 40-50 years in good health and CMV-seronegative. Sequencing was done on a sample of PBMCs. The rearrangement combines TRBV6-4 with TRBJ1-5; no D gene is confidently identified. The CDR3 region has the sequence CARENSNQPQHF. The DNA reads TGTGCCAGAGAGAATAGCAATCAGCCCCAGCATTTT.